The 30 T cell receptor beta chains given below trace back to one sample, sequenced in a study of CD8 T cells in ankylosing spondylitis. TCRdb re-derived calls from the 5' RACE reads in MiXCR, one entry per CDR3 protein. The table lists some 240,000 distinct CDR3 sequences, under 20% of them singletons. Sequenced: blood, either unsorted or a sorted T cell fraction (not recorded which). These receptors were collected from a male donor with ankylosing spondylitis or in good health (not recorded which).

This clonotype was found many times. Here the CDR3 reads CASSQGGGNTEAFF. CDR3 DNA sequence: TGCGCCAGCAGCCAAGGCGGCGGGAACACTGAAGCTTTCTTT. The V call is TRBV4-3, the J call TRBJ1-1, with D uncertain. The germline V gene encodes CDR1 LGHNA and CDR2 YSLEER. The CDR3 consists of 14 residues. V was clipped by 1 base and J by 1 base, with 7 bases between them.

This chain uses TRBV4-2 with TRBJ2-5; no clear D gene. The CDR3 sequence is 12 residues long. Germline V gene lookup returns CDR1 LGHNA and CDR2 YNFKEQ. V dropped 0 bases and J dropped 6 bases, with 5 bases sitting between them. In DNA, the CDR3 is TGTGCCAGCAGCCAAGACGGGCAGACCCAGTACTTC. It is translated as CASSQDGQTQYF.

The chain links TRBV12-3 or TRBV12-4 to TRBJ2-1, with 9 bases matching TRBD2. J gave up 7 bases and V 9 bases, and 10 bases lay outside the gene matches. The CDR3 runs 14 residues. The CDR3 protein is CASNVAGVGNEQFF. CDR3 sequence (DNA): TGTGCCAGTAACGTAGCGGGAGTTGGTAATGAGCAGTTCTTC.

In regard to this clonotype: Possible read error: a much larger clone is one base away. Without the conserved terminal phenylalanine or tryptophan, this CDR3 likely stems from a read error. This CDR3 is CASSQDLGQGETQYL. The CDR3 nucleotides read TGCGCCAGCAGCCAAGATTTGGGTCAGGGGGAGACCCAGTACCTC. The chain uses TRBV4-1 and TRBJ2-5; tentatively, D is TRBD1 (6 bases). The V end was cut by 0 bases, the J end by 5 bases, with 13 bases between. Germline assignment: CDR1 MGHRA and CDR2 YSYEKL. CDR3 length: 15 amino acids.

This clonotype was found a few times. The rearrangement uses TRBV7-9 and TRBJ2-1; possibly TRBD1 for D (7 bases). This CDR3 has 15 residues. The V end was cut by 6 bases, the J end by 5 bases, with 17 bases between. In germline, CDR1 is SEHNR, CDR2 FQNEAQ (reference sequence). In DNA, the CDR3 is TGTGCCAGCAGTACCAGGGGGGAACGAGACAATGAGCAGTTCTTC. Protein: CASSTRGERDNEQFF.

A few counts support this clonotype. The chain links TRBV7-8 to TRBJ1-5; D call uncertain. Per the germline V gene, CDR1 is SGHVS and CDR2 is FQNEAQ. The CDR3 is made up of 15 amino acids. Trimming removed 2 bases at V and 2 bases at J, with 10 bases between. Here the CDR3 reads CASSLSWERNQPQHF. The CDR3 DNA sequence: TGTGCCAGCAGCTTAAGTTGGGAGCGCAATCAGCCCCAGCATTTT.

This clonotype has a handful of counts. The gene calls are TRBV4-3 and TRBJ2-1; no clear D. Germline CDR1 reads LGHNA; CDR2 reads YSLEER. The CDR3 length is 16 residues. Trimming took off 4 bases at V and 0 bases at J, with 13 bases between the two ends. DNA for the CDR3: TGCGCCAGCAGCCCCGGTGGCGGTTTCTCCTACAATGAGCAGTTCTTC. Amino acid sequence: CASSPGGGFSYNEQFF.

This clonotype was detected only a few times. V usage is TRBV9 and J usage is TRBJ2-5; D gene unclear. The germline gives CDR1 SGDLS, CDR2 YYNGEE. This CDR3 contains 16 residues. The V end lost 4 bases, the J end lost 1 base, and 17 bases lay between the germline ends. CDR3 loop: CASSTSGLGFQETQYF. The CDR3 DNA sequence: TGTGCCAGCAGCACCTCAGGTTTGGGGTTCCAAGAGACCCAGTACTTC.

CDR3 bases: TGTGCCAGCACCCCTGACAGGGCAAACACTGAAGCTTTCTTT. Amino acids: CASTPDRANTEAFF. The V gene is TRBV27, the J gene TRBJ1-1, with 7 bases aligning to TRBD1. Germline trimming cut 7 bases from V and 2 bases from J; bases unmatched to any gene: 7. Germline-derived CDR1 and CDR2 are MNHEY and SMNVEV (reference sequence). CDR3 size: 14 residues.

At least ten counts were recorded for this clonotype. The CDR3 spells CSVVGPQAFF. CDR3 sequence (DNA): TGCAGCGTTGTTGGGCCCCAAGCTTTCTTT. The chain carries TRBV29-1 and TRBJ1-1; D not certain. CDR1 SQVTM and CDR2 ANQGSEA come from the germline V gene. This CDR3 contains 10 residues. Trimming left V 4 bases short and J 9 bases short, with 9 bases between.

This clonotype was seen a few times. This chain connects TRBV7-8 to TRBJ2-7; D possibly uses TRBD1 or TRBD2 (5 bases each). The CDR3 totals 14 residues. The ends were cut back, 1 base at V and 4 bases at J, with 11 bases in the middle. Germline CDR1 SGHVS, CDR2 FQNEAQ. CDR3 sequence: CASSLGGTYYEQYF. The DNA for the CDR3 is TGTGCCAGCAGCTTAGGGGGGACGTATTACGAGCAGTACTTC.

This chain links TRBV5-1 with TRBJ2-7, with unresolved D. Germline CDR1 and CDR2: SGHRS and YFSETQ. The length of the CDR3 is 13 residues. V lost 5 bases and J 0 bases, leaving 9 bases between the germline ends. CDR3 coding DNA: TGCGCCAGCAGGGGCAGCAGCTCCTACGAGCAGTACTTC. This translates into CASRGSSSYEQYF. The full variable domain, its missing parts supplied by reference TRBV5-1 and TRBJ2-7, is KAGVTQTPRYLIKTRGQQVTLSCSPISGHRSVSWYQQTPGQGLQFLFEYFSETQRNKGNFPGRFSGRQFSNSRSEMNVSTLELGDSALYLCASRGSSSYEQYFGPGTRLTVT.

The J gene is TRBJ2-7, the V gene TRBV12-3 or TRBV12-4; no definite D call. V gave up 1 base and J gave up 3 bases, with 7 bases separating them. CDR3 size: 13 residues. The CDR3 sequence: CASSLVGYYEQYF. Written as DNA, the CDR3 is TGTGCCAGCAGTTTAGTAGGGTACTACGAGCAGTACTTC.

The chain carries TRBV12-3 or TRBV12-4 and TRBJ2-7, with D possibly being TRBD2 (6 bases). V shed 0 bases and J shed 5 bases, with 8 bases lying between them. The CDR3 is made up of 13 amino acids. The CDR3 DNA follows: TGTGCCAGCAGTTTAGCGGACTATCACGAGCAGTACTTC. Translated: CASSLADYHEQYF.

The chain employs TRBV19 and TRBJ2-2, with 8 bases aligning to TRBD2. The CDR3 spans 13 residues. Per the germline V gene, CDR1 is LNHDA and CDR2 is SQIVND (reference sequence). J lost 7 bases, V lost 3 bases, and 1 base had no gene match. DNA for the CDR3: TGTGCCAGTAGTATCAGCGGGAGCGGGGAGCTGTTTTTT. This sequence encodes CASSISGSGELFF.

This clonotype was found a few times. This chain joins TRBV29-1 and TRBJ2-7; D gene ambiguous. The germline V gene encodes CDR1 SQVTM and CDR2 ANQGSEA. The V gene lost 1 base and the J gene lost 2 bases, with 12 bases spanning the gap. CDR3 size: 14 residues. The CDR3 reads CSVEGLAGPYEQYF. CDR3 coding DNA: TGCAGCGTTGAAGGTTTGGCAGGCCCCTACGAGCAGTACTTC.

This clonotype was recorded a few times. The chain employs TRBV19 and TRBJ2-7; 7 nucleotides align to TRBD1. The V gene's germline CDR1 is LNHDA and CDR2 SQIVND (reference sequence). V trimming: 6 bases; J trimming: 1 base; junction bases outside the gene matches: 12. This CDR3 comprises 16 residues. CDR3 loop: CASRITGTATSYEQYF. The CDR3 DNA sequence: TGTGCCAGTAGGATAACCGGGACAGCTACTTCCTACGAGCAGTACTTC. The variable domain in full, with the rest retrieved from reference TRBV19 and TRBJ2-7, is DGGITQSPKYLFRKEGQNVTLSCEQNLNHDAMYWYRQDPGQGLRLIYYSQIVNDFQKGDIAEGYSVSREKKESFPLTVTSAQKNPTAFYLCASRITGTATSYEQYFGPGTRLTVT.

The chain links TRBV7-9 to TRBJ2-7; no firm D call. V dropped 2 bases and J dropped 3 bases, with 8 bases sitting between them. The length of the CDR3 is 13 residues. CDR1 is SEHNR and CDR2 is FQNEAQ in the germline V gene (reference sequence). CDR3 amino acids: CASSLPANYEQYF. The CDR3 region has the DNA TGTGCCAGCAGCTTACCAGCGAACTACGAGCAGTACTTC.

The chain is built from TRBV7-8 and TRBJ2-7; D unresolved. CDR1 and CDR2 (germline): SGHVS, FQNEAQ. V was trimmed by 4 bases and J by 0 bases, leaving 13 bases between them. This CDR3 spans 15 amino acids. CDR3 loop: CASSWSAGYSYEQYF. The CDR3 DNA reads TGTGCCAGCAGCTGGTCGGCAGGTTACTCCTACGAGCAGTACTTC. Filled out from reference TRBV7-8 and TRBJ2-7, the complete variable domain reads GAGVSQSPRYKVAKRGQDVALRCDPISGHVSLFWYQQALGQGPEFLTYFQNEAQLDKSGLPSDRFFAERPEGSVSTLKIQRTQQEDSAVYLCASSWSAGYSYEQYFGPGTRLTVT.

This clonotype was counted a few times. Written as DNA, the CDR3 is TGCAGTGCTATACCTAGCAGGACTAGCACAGATACGCAGTATTTT. Translated, it gives CSAIPSRTSTDTQYF. V gene TRBV20-1 combines with J gene TRBJ2-3; D might be TRBD2 (5 bases). With 4 bases removed from V and 0 bases from J, the gap between germline ends came to 14 bases. Germline V gene data show CDR1 as DFQATT and CDR2 as SNEGSKA (reference sequence). CDR3 length: 15 residues.

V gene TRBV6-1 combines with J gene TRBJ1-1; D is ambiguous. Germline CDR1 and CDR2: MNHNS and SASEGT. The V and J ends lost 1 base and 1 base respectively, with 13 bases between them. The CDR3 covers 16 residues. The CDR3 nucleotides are TGTGCCAGCAGTGAAGATTATGGGTCTCCGAACACTGAAGCTTTCTTT. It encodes CASSEDYGSPNTEAFF.

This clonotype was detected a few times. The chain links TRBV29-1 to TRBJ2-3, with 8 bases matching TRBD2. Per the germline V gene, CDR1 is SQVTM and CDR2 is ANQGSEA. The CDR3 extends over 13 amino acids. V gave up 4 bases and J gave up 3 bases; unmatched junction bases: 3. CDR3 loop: CSVVSGTTDTQYF. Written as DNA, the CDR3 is TGCAGCGTTGTTAGCGGGACGACAGATACGCAGTATTTT.

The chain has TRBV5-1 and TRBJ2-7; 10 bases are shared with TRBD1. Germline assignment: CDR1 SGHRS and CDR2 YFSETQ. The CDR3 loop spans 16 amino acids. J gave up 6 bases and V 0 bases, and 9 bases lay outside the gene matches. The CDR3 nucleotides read TGCGCCAGCAGCTTGGCCGGAGGACAGGGGGGGATCGAGCAGTACTTC. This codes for CASSLAGGQGGIEQYF.

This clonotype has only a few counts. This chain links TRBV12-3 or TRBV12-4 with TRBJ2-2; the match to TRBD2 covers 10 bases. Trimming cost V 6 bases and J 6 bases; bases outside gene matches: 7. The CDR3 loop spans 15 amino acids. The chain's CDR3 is CASRAGLATPGELFF. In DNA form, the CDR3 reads TGTGCCAGCAGGGCGGGACTAGCGACTCCCGGGGAGCTGTTTTTT.

Written as DNA, the CDR3 is TGTGCCAGCAGCCCCCGGGAGTTTGGGACCGGGGAGCTGTTTTTT. It yields the protein CASSPREFGTGELFF. This chain links TRBV7-3 with TRBJ2-2; D possibly corresponds to TRBD2 (6 bases). Trimming shortened V by 5 bases and J by 5 bases, and 15 bases separated the two germline ends. There are 15 residues in the CDR3. CDR1 is SGHTA and CDR2 is FQGTGA in the germline V gene.

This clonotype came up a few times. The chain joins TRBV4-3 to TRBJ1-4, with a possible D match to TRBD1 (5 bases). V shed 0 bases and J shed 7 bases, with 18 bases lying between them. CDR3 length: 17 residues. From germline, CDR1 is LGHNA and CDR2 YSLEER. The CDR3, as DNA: TGCGCCAGCAGCCAAGAAGTCGGGGCCCCCGGTGGTGAAAAACTGTTTTTT. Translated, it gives CASSQEVGAPGGEKLFF.

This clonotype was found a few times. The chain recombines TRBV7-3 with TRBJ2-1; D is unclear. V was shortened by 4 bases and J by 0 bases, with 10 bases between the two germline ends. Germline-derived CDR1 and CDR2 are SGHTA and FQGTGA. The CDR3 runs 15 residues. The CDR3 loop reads CASSSGPSSYNEQFF. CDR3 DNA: TGTGCCAGCAGCTCCGGACCAAGCTCCTACAATGAGCAGTTCTTC.

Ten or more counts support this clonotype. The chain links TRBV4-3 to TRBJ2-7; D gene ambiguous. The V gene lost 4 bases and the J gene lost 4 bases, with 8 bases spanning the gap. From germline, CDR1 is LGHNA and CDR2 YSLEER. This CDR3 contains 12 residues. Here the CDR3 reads CASSPTTYEQYF. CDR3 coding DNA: TGCGCCAGCAGCCCCACAACATACGAGCAGTACTTC.

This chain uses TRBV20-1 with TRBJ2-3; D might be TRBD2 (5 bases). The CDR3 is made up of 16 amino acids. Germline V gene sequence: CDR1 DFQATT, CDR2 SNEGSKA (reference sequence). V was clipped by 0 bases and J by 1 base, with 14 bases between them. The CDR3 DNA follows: TGCAGTGCTAGAGATTTAAGAGGGAGCGGCACAGATACGCAGTATTTT. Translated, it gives CSARDLRGSGTDTQYF.

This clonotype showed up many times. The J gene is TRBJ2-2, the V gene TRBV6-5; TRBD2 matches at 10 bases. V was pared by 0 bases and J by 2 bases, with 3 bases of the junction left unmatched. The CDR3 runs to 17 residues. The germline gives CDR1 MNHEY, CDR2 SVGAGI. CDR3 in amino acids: CASSYSALAGNTGELFF. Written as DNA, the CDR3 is TGTGCCAGCAGTTACTCGGCACTAGCGGGAAACACCGGGGAGCTGTTTTTT.